The T cell receptor beta chain under discussion was sequenced for a study of blood T cells in healthy people across ages. This clonotype was recorded a few times. Germline values: CDR1 SGHRS, CDR2 YFSETQ. V was cut by 1 base and J by 4 bases, with 20 bases left in between. This CDR3 is built from 17 residues. Using a J-beta primer mix together with a sample-barcoded 5' primer, a second PCR was run for about 7 to 12 cycles. TCRdb redid the calling of the 5' RACE reads with MiXCR, one entry per CDR3 protein. The sample lists some 1.4 million distinct CDR3 sequences, around 42% occurring once. Sequences were obtained from blood. This TCR came from a woman aged 18-35 years in good health. V gene TRBV5-1 combines with J gene TRBJ1-1; D is possibly TRBD1 (6 bases). The CDR3 nucleotides read TGCGCCAGCAGCTTGACAGGGTTTGCAAGTAAGGGCACTGAAGCTTTCTTT. Translated, it gives CASSLTGFASKGTEAFF.